This is a list of T cell receptor beta chains from one sample in a study of blood T cell repertoires in COVID-19. Here immunoSEQ multiplex PCR was the method, and the copy in TCRdb shows in-frame clones only, minus some. This table holds some 160,000 clones, around 80% found once. The sample comprised peripheral blood. The receptors come from a man between 65 and 85 years old with active or convalescent COVID-19. Both conserved end residues are part of each CDR3. A D gene is named only where the DNA matches it firmly. Size values are once, few and many counts, or a class for expanded clones, and some rows have none.

TRBV10-1	TRBJ2-1	-	-	CASSPSSYNEQFF	TGCGCCAGCAGTCCTAGCTCCTACAATGAGCAGTTCTTC
TRBV27	TRBJ2-3	TRBD2	-	CASSTSGAQYF	TGTGCCAGCAGCACTAGCGGGGCGCAGTATTTT
TRBV7-6	TRBJ1-2	-	-	CASSSTPGTLPRSGYTF	TGTGCCAGCAGTTCGACCCCCGGGACTCTACCCCGGAGTGGCTACACCTTC
TRBV10-2	TRBJ2-7	TRBD1	-	CASSGGTGGTYEQYF	TGCGCCAGCAGTGGAGGTACAGGGGGCACCTACGAGCAGTACTTC
TRBV30	TRBJ1-1	-	-	CAWSTGMDTEAFF	TGTGCCTGGAGCACAGGGATGGACACTGAAGCTTTCTTT
TRBV7-6	TRBJ1-2	-	-	CASSSPTAGNYGYTF	TGTGCCAGCAGCTCCCCTACCGCCGGGAACTATGGCTACACCTTC
TRBV9	TRBJ2-7	-	-	CASSARGGSGGGEQYF	TGTGCCAGCAGCGCCAGAGGAGGGTCAGGGGGAGGTGAGCAGTACTTC
TRBV18	TRBJ1-5	-	-	CASSPVRERNQPQHF	TGTGCCAGCTCACCAGTTCGGGAGCGCAATCAGCCCCAGCATTTT
TRBV7-2	TRBJ2-2	TRBD2	-	CASSQRGLRSGELFF	TGTGCCAGCAGCCAGCGGGGTCTGAGGTCGGGGGAGCTGTTTTTT
TRBV20-1	TRBJ2-1	-	-	CSASLADEQFF	TGCAGTGCTAGCCTAGCAGATGAGCAGTTCTTC
TRBV10-3	TRBJ1-1	-	-	CAISVEGQNTEAFF	TGTGCCATCAGTGTTGAGGGACAGAACACTGAAGCTTTCTTT
TRBV5-8	TRBJ1-3	TRBD1	-	CASSWTGVGNTIYF	TGTGCCAGCAGCTGGACAGGGGTTGGAAACACCATATATTTT
TRBV4-1	TRBJ2-7	-	once	CASSQGQYEQYF	TGCGCCAGCAGCCAAGGCCAGTACGAGCAGTACTTC
TRBV29-1	TRBJ2-2	-	-	CSADFQNTGELFF	TGCAGTGCGGACTTCCAGAACACCGGGGAGCTGTTTTTT
TRBV5-1	TRBJ2-1	-	-	CASSLGGDTYNEQFF	TGCGCCAGCAGCTTGGGGGGAGACACCTACAATGAGCAGTTCTTC
TRBV6-5	TRBJ2-3	-	-	CASSSTGPGADTQYF	TGTGCCAGCAGTTCAACCGGGCCGGGGGCAGATACGCAGTATTTT
TRBV5-6	TRBJ1-2	TRBD1	-	CASSANQGVGYTF	TGTGCCAGCAGCGCAAATCAGGGGGTTGGCTACACCTTC
TRBV5-1	TRBJ2-3	-	-	CASAQLKGSTDTQYF	TGCGCCAGCGCCCAGCTGAAGGGGAGCACAGATACGCAGTATTTT
TRBV5-1	TRBJ1-3	-	-	CASSFGLQGTGGNTIYF	TGCGCCAGCAGCTTTGGATTACAGGGAACGGGAGGAAACACCATATATTTT
TRBV4-3	TRBJ2-7	TRBD2	few	CASSPWEGTSQYF	TGCGCCAGCAGCCCCTGGGAGGGAACCTCGCAGTACTTC
TRBV7-9	TRBJ2-5	-	-	CASSHLGRKETQYF	TGTGCCAGCAGCCATTTAGGGAGGAAAGAGACCCAGTACTTC
TRBV5-1	TRBJ2-7	TRBD2	few	CASNPGGAGAYEQYF	TGCGCCAGCAACCCCGGGGGGGCAGGGGCCTACGAGCAGTACTTC
TRBV10-3	TRBJ1-1	-	-	CAINGQPGQANTEAFF	TGTGCCATCAACGGGCAACCAGGGCAGGCGAACACTGAAGCTTTCTTT
TRBV5-1	TRBJ1-4	TRBD1	-	CASSPTPGQTNEKLFF	TGCGCCAGCAGCCCAACCCCGGGACAGACTAATGAAAAACTGTTTTTT
TRBV10-2	TRBJ1-6	TRBD1	-	CASRQGAGNSPLHF	TGCGCCAGCAGGCAGGGGGCAGGTAATTCACCCCTCCACTTT
TRBV7-2	TRBJ1-2	-	once	CASSSRQVQNYGYTF	TGTGCCAGCAGCTCCAGACAGGTCCAAAACTATGGCTACACCTTC
TRBV5-1	TRBJ2-3	-	-	CASSSALEPDTQYF	TGCGCCAGCAGCTCGGCGCTAGAGCCAGATACGCAGTATTTT
TRBV9	TRBJ1-3	TRBD1	-	CASSGRGYRGSTGNTIYF	TGTGCCAGCAGCGGACGAGGCTACAGGGGGTCGACTGGAAACACCATATATTTT
TRBV10-1	TRBJ2-7	-	-	CASSEAASREQYF	TGCGCCAGCAGTGAGGCAGCCTCGAGGGAGCAGTACTTC
TRBV7-9	TRBJ2-1	TRBD2	-	CASRRLGTRNYNEQFF	TGTGCCAGCAGACGTCTAGGGACTAGAAATTACAATGAGCAGTTCTTC
TRBV29-1	TRBJ2-3	-	-	CSSSSPGPDTQYF	TGCAGCTCCTCGTCACCGGGTCCAGATACGCAGTATTTT
TRBV18	TRBJ2-7	TRBD1	-	CASSLGQGREQYF	TGTGCCAGCTCACTGGGACAGGGGAGGGAGCAGTACTTC
TRBV2	TRBJ1-6	TRBD1	-	CASRTPRTGNNSPLHF	TGTGCCAGCCGGACCCCAAGGACAGGGAACAATTCACCCCTCCACTTT
TRBV11-2	TRBJ2-5	TRBD2	-	CASSDRGRGGTAQETQYF	TGTGCCAGCAGCGATCGCGGGCGCGGGGGGACCGCTCAAGAGACCCAGTACTTC
TRBV6-2/TRBV6-3	TRBJ2-5	-	few	CASSWGLTQETQYF	TGTGCCAGCAGTTGGGGACTGACGCAAGAGACCCAGTACTTC
TRBV2	TRBJ1-1	TRBD1	-	CASRLGQGWAGAFF	TGTGCCAGCAGGCTAGGACAGGGATGGGCTGGAGCTTTCTTT